The 30 T cell receptor beta chains below come from one sample, sequenced in a study of cytomegalovirus exposure and HLA in healthy donors. A multiplex PCR was run with 60 Vbeta primers and 13 Jbeta primers. The data were produced by immunoSEQ multiplex PCR, yet TCRdb's version contains in-frame clones alone and is incomplete. Here the sample spans 130,000 to 150,000 clones, over 65% being singletons. The specimen sequenced was PBMCs. The source is a female donor in good health and CMV-seronegative.

The chain uses TRBV19 and TRBJ2-3; 13 nucleotides align to TRBD2. The ends lost 1 base at V and 0 bases at J; junction bases unmatched: 7. The CDR3 runs to 19 residues. Germline CDR1 reads LNHDA; CDR2 reads SQIVND (reference sequence). In DNA, the CDR3 is TGTGCCAGTAGTATAGCACCTCCGGGACTAGCGGGGAGCACAGATACGCAGTATTTT. Protein: CASSIAPPGLAGSTDTQYF.

This clone appeared a single time. The V gene is TRBV5-8, the J gene TRBJ2-2; D is possibly TRBD2 (5 bases). V gave up 1 base and J gave up 4 bases, with 11 bases separating them. Germline V gene lookup returns CDR1 SGHTS and CDR2 YDEGEE. This CDR3 is built from 15 residues. DNA for the CDR3: TGTGCCAGCAGCTTGTGGCAGGCGGGCACCGGGGAGCTGTTTTTT. It specifies CASSLWQAGTGELFF.

The rearrangement links TRBV9 to TRBJ1-6, with D unresolved. Trimming took 3 bases from V and 14 from J, leaving 6 bases between them. This CDR3 comprises 10 residues. Germline V gives CDR1 SGDLS, CDR2 YYNGEE. The chain's CDR3 is CASSGRTLHF. CDR3 nucleotide sequence: TGTGCCAGCAGCGGGAGGACCCTCCACTTT.

This clone has just one count. The chain employs TRBV9 and TRBJ1-1; a weak D match, TRBD1 (6 bases). Germline CDR1 SGDLS, CDR2 YYNGEE. This CDR3 is 13 amino acids long. Trimming cost V 3 bases and J 7 bases, with 13 bases left between them. CDR3 amino acids: CASSGGQSFEAFF. The CDR3 DNA reads TGTGCCAGCAGCGGCGGACAGAGCTTTGAAGCTTTCTTT.

This rearrangement joins TRBV6-6 to TRBJ2-7, with 8 bases identical to TRBD1. Germline V lookup: CDR1 MNHNY, CDR2 SVGAGI (reference sequence). This CDR3 comprises 16 residues. V shed 6 bases and J 2 bases; nucleotides not matched to a gene: 12. As DNA, the CDR3 is TGTGCCAGCAGCCGACTGACAGGGGCTGTCCCCTACGAGCAGTACTTC. Its translation is CASSRLTGAVPYEQYF.

This clone was detected only once. The rearrangement uses TRBV28 and TRBJ2-4; 12 bases map to TRBD2. Looked up from germline, CDR1 is MDHEN and CDR2 is SYDVKM. J lost 0 bases, V lost 6 bases, and 15 bases had no gene match. The CDR3 covers 20 residues. CDR3 in DNA: TGTGCCAGCAGCTATGGGACTAGCGGGTCTAGACTTCTAGCCAAAAACATTCAGTACTTC. Its protein product is CASSYGTSGSRLLAKNIQYF.

This clone was picked up one time. V and J are TRBV27 and TRBJ1-2; D ambiguous. The germline gives CDR1 MNHEY, CDR2 SMNVEV (reference sequence). The CDR3 consists of 14 residues. Trimming cost V 3 bases and J 4 bases, with 12 bases left between them. In nucleotides, the CDR3 is TGTGCCAGCAGTTTCAGAAACAGTGCCTATGGCTACACCTTC. It translates to CASSFRNSAYGYTF.

The gene calls are TRBV5-1 and TRBJ2-2; D gene unclear. Germline V lookup: CDR1 SGHRS, CDR2 YFSETQ. Trimming took 9 bases from V and 4 from J, leaving 10 bases between them. This CDR3 is 12 amino acids long. CDR3 in amino acids: CATRGGTGELFF. Written as DNA, the CDR3 is TGCGCCACCAGAGGCGGCACCGGGGAGCTGTTTTTT. Complete variable domain (other parts from reference TRBV5-1 and TRBJ2-2): KAGVTQTPRYLIKTRGQQVTLSCSPISGHRSVSWYQQTPGQGLQFLFEYFSETQRNKGNFPGRFSGRQFSNSRSEMNVSTLELGDSALYLCATRGGTGELFFGEGSRLTVL.

The chain combines TRBV5-1 with TRBJ2-2; tentative D call: TRBD2 (6 bases). The CDR3 loop spans 16 amino acids. CDR1 is SGHRS, CDR2 YFSETQ, per germline. The germline V and J ends were trimmed by 4 bases and 1 base, with 14 bases remaining between them. CDR3 protein: CASSGPGARNTGELFF. DNA of the CDR3: TGCGCCAGCAGCGGCCCGGGAGCGAGGAACACCGGGGAGCTGTTTTTT.

This sequence joins TRBV2 and TRBJ1-5; 10 positions match TRBD1. V shed 6 bases and J 6 bases; nucleotides not matched to a gene: 5. Germline V gives CDR1 SNHLY, CDR2 FYNNEI. The CDR3 sequence is 14 residues long. CDR3 in amino acids: CASRETGGGQPQHF. CDR3 nucleotides: TGTGCCAGCAGAGAGACAGGGGGCGGTCAGCCCCAGCATTTT.

The chain has TRBV7-6 and TRBJ2-7; TRBD1 might be the D (5 bases). The germline V and J ends were trimmed by 5 bases and 3 bases, with 20 bases remaining between them. The CDR3 length is 16 residues. Germline lookup yields CDR1 SGHVS and CDR2 FNYEAQ. CDR3 DNA sequence: TGTGCCAGCAGCCCTAGGGGCCCAAATTCGCTCTACGAGCAGTACTTC. Residues: CASSPRGPNSLYEQYF.

This chain links TRBV7-2 with TRBJ2-7; weak D call: TRBD1 (5 bases). Trimming took off 4 bases at V and 2 bases at J, with 6 bases between the two ends. Germline loops: CDR1 SGHTA, CDR2 FQGNSA. The CDR3 contains 12 residues. CDR3: CASSSTAYEQYF. The CDR3 region has the DNA TGTGCCAGCAGCTCGACAGCCTACGAGCAGTACTTC. The variable domain in full, with the rest retrieved from reference TRBV7-2 and TRBJ2-7, is GAGVSQSPSNKVTEKGKDVELRCDPISGHTALYWYRQSLGQGLEFLIYFQGNSAPDKSGLPSDRFSAERTGGSVSTLTIQRTQQEDSAVYLCASSSTAYEQYFGPGTRLTVT.

The gene calls are TRBV27 and TRBJ2-1; D unclear. CDR3 size: 11 residues. V lost 7 bases, J lost 8 bases, and 9 bases lay in between. Germline V lookup: CDR1 MNHEY, CDR2 SMNVEV (reference sequence). The CDR3 nucleotides are TGTGCCAGCATTCTCCTGTATGAGCAGTTCTTC. Encoded protein: CASILLYEQFF.

This clone has only a few counts. The chain couples TRBV5-1 to TRBJ1-4; D might be TRBD1 (6 bases). CDR1 and CDR2 (germline): SGHRS, YFSETQ. Trimming left V 4 bases short and J 8 bases short, with 12 bases between. The CDR3 is made up of 13 amino acids. CDR3: CASSPQGGEKLFF. Here the CDR3 DNA reads TGCGCCAGCAGCCCACAGGGAGGGGAAAAACTGTTTTTT. The full variable domain, rest sourced from reference TRBV5-1 and TRBJ1-4, is KAGVTQTPRYLIKTRGQQVTLSCSPISGHRSVSWYQQTPGQGLQFLFEYFSETQRNKGNFPGRFSGRQFSNSRSEMNVSTLELGDSALYLCASSPQGGEKLFFGSGTQLSVL.

This sequence joins TRBV30 and TRBJ1-1, with TRBD1 matching over 10 bases. Germline CDR1 and CDR2: GTSNPN and SVGIG (reference sequence). This CDR3 spans 13 amino acids. The V segment lost 5 bases and the J segment 4 bases; nucleotides outside the gene matches: 4. The chain's CDR3 is CAWRWDRGTEAFF. The CDR3 DNA is TGTGCCTGGCGTTGGGACAGGGGCACTGAAGCTTTCTTT.

The J gene is TRBJ1-1, the V gene TRBV5-1; the D is unclear. The CDR3 spans 14 residues. V lost 3 bases and J 0 bases, leaving 9 bases between the germline ends. Germline V gives CDR1 SGHRS, CDR2 YFSETQ. This CDR3 reads CASSYREMNTEAFF. CDR3 nucleotides: TGCGCCAGCAGCTATCGGGAGATGAACACTGAAGCTTTCTTT.

The chain is built from TRBV28 and TRBJ1-5; the D gene is possibly TRBD1 (5 bases). Germline CDR1 reads MDHEN; CDR2 reads SYDVKM. Trimming stripped 3 bases from V and 7 bases from J, with 13 bases between. The CDR3 is 14 amino acids. CDR3 coding DNA: TGTGCCAGCAGTTTCAAGGGCAGGGTCCAGCCCCAGCATTTT. Its translation: CASSFKGRVQPQHF. Supplemented by reference TRBV28 and TRBJ1-5, the full variable domain reads DVKVTQSSRYLVKRTGEKVFLECVQDMDHENMFWYRQDPGLGLRLIYFSYDVKMKEKGDIPEGYSVSREKKERFSLILESASTNQTSMYLCASSFKGRVQPQHFGDGTRLSIL.

V and J are TRBV7-2 and TRBJ1-4, with D uncertain. V gave up 0 bases and J gave up 8 bases, with 7 bases separating them. CDR1 and CDR2 from the germline V gene are SGHTA and FQGNSA. This CDR3 has 13 amino acids. The CDR3 DNA follows: TGTGCCAGCAGCTTAGCAACTTCAGAAAAACTGTTTTTT. Translated, it gives CASSLATSEKLFF.

The chain joins TRBV6-1 to TRBJ2-1, with 7 bases identical to TRBD1. Germline lookup yields CDR1 MNHNS and CDR2 SASEGT. With V trimmed by 1 base and J by 6 bases, 6 bases remained unmatched. This CDR3 is built from 15 residues. DNA for the CDR3: TGTGCCAGCAGTGAAGAGGGGGCGACGGGCAATGAGCAGTTCTTC. Amino acid sequence: CASSEEGATGNEQFF.

The J gene is TRBJ1-4, the V gene TRBV19, with 9 bases matching TRBD1. V dropped 4 bases and J dropped 7; count of bases not matched to a gene: 10. The germline gives CDR1 LNHDA, CDR2 SQIVND (reference sequence). The CDR3 loop spans 16 amino acids. The CDR3 sequence: CASSRNTGGGGEKLFF. The DNA for the CDR3 is TGTGCCAGTAGTAGAAACACAGGGGGCGGCGGTGAAAAACTGTTTTTT.

Concerning this clone itself: Relative to the germline gene, one junction end is altered; a read error may explain this. This rearrangement joins TRBV9 to TRBJ1-2, with D unresolved. The germline CDR1 and CDR2 sequences are SGDLS and YYNGEE. The CDR3 is 15 residues long. The CDR3 nucleotides read TGTGCCAGCAGCGTAGACGCGGGAGGAAACTATGGCTACCCCTTC. Encoded protein: CASSVDAGGNYGYPF.

The CDR3 nucleotides read TGTGCCAGCAGCCCTAGTTACGAGCAGTTCTTC. Its protein product is CASSPSYEQFF. The chain combines TRBV7-2 with TRBJ2-1; D not resolved. Germline loops: CDR1 SGHTA, CDR2 FQGNSA. This CDR3 has 11 residues. Trimming left V 5 bases short and J 10 bases short, with 9 bases between.

V and J are TRBV5-8 and TRBJ1-5; 7 bases fit TRBD1. CDR1 and CDR2 (germline): SGHTS, YDEGEE. Trimming took 3 bases from V and 0 from J; bases not matched to a gene: 9. CDR3 length: 17 amino acids. The CDR3 loop reads CASSSGTEVYSNQPQHF. For the CDR3, the DNA is TGTGCCAGCAGCTCCGGGACAGAGGTTTATAGCAATCAGCCCCAGCATTTT.

The chain couples TRBV7-2 to TRBJ1-6, with 11 bases lining up with TRBD1. The CDR3 is 15 amino acids. With V trimmed by 5 bases and J by 13 bases, 10 bases remained unmatched. The germline gives CDR1 SGHTA, CDR2 FQGNSA. The CDR3 DNA reads TGTGCCAGCAGCACCGGACAGGGGGCACGAGGTCCCCTCCACTTT. This encodes CASSTGQGARGPLHF. The full variable domain, its missing parts supplied by reference TRBV7-2 and TRBJ1-6, is GAGVSQSPSNKVTEKGKDVELRCDPISGHTALYWYRQSLGQGLEFLIYFQGNSAPDKSGLPSDRFSAERTGGSVSTLTIQRTQQEDSAVYLCASSTGQGARGPLHFGNGTRLTVT.

This clone appeared once. The genes are TRBV2 and TRBJ1-1, with TRBD1 identical over 10 bases. The germline gives CDR1 SNHLY, CDR2 FYNNEI. The ends lost 5 bases at V and 2 bases at J; junction bases unmatched: 2. This CDR3 has 14 residues. CDR3: CASSRTGGNTEAFF. CDR3 nucleotides: TGTGCCAGCAGTCGGACAGGGGGAAACACTGAAGCTTTCTTT.

V gene TRBV2 combines with J gene TRBJ1-2, with D perhaps TRBD1 (6 bases). Trimming left V 6 bases short and J 2 bases short, with 22 bases between. The CDR3 is made up of 17 amino acids. Germline loops: CDR1 SNHLY, CDR2 FYNNEI. The chain's CDR3 is CASSDRSETGYNYGYTF. In nucleotides, the CDR3 is TGTGCCAGCAGCGATAGGTCCGAAACAGGGTACAACTATGGCTACACCTTC.

V and J are TRBV6-5 and TRBJ2-5, with D unresolved. The end of the DNA aligns better with TRBJ2-7, so the J call may be wrong. The CDR3 contains 13 residues. Germline CDR1 and CDR2: MNHEY and SVGAGI. CDR3 nucleotide sequence: TGTGCCAGCAGTTACGGGCCCCTCTACGAGCAGTACTTC. It specifies CASSYGPLYEQYF.

The gene calls are TRBV5-8 and TRBJ2-3; 9 bases line up with TRBD2. Germline CDR1 and CDR2: SGHTS and YDEGEE. V shed 2 bases and J 5 bases; nucleotides not matched to a gene: 9. The CDR3 loop spans 16 amino acids. This CDR3 is CASSFLAGGPKDTQYF. In nucleotides, the CDR3 is TGTGCCAGCAGCTTCCTCGCGGGGGGGCCCAAAGATACGCAGTATTTT.

In its sample, this clone was seen a few times. The V and J genes are TRBV28 and TRBJ1-4, with D perhaps TRBD1 (5 bases). The germline V and J ends were trimmed by 6 bases and 5 bases, with 19 bases remaining between them. This CDR3 is 16 amino acids long. The germline V gene has CDR1 MDHEN and CDR2 SYDVKM. In DNA form, the CDR3 reads TGTGCCAGCAGGGCCCCTCTACAGGCCCCCAATGAAAAACTGTTTTTT. Translation gives CASRAPLQAPNEKLFF.

This clone occurred once. This chain connects TRBV18 to TRBJ1-6; 9 bases are a match to TRBD1. The trim removed 5 bases at V and 7 bases at J, leaving 12 bases unmatched. This CDR3 has 17 amino acids. CDR1 and CDR2 (germline): KGHSH, LQKENI. CDR3: CASSVIGPGQGNSPLHF. CDR3 in DNA: TGTGCCAGCTCAGTCATAGGCCCGGGACAGGGAAATTCACCCCTCCACTTT.